Listed here are 14 T cell receptor beta chains from one sample, sequenced in a study of T cell changes during pregnancy in multiple sclerosis (dated by TCRdb to between 2017 and 2020). Library construction relied on the immunoSEQ multiplex PCR assay. TCRdb took this table from immuneACCESS and kept in-frame rearrangements with V and J called. Such tables lack part of the clones; where checked against another copy, unresolved V genes explain under half of the gap, and the rest is unexplained. The sample has around 30,000 clones on record, approximately 88% of them singletons. The ten largest clones add up to under 9% of the sample. The material sequenced was CD8+ T cells from peripheral blood mononuclear cells, taken before pregnancy. Receptors originate from a female donor with multiple sclerosis, enrolled in a pregnancy study.

This sequence joins TRBV5-1 and TRBJ2-2; no definite D call. CDR1 SGHRS and CDR2 YFSETQ come from the germline V gene. This CDR3 has 12 amino acids. Between the trimmed V and J ends, which lost 1 base and 6 bases, there was a span of 4 bases. The DNA for the CDR3 is TGCGCCAGCAGCTTGTTAGCCGGGGAGCTGTTTTTT. It yields the protein CASSLLAGELFF.

As to this clone: The same CDR3 can be traced to other DNA sequences in this sample. The chain uses TRBV5-1 and TRBJ2-7; D not certain. Germline V gene sequence: CDR1 SGHRS, CDR2 YFSETQ. V lost 4 bases and J 1 base, leaving 9 bases between the germline ends. The CDR3 sequence is 13 residues long. The CDR3 DNA is TGCGCCAGCAGCCCGACTGAGTCCTACGAGCAGTACTTC. Residues: CASSPTESYEQYF.

This chain connects TRBV9 to TRBJ2-2, with TRBD1 matching 7 bases. Germline trimming cut 4 bases from V and 3 bases from J; bases unmatched to any gene: 9. The length of the CDR3 is 16 residues. Germline CDR1 and CDR2: SGDLS and YYNGEE. The CDR3 is CASSFNRGGYTGELFF. In DNA, the CDR3 is TGTGCCAGCAGCTTTAACAGGGGCGGTTACACCGGGGAGCTGTTTTTT.

This chain uses TRBV7-8 with TRBJ1-4; D ambiguous. V was pared by 1 base and J by 6 bases, with 9 bases between. The CDR3 is made up of 14 amino acids. The germline CDR1 and CDR2 sequences are SGHVS and FQNEAQ. CDR3 sequence reads: CASSLEAVDEKLFF. CDR3 in DNA: TGTGCCAGCAGCTTAGAGGCGGTGGATGAAAAACTGTTTTTT.

This rearrangement joins TRBV6-5 to TRBJ1-1, with TRBD1 identical over 7 bases. The CDR3 is 16 amino acids. V gave up 3 bases and J gave up 7 bases; unmatched junction bases: 14. The V gene's germline CDR1 is MNHEY and CDR2 SVGAGI. The CDR3 nucleotides are TGTGCCAGCAGTTATATCCGGGACGGGACAGACCGTGAAGCTTTCTTT. Encoded protein: CASSYIRDGTDREAFF.

The gene calls are TRBV28 and TRBJ2-2; 8 bases align to TRBD2. There are 14 residues in the CDR3. V lost 7 bases and J lost 2; bases outside the gene matches: 3. The germline CDR1 and CDR2 sequences are MDHEN and SYDVKM. The CDR3 region is CASKLADNTGELFF. The CDR3 DNA sequence: TGTGCCAGCAAACTAGCGGACAACACCGGGGAGCTGTTTTTT.

This chain joins TRBV9 and TRBJ1-1; D remains ambiguous. This CDR3 is built from 13 residues. Trimming left V 0 bases short and J 4 bases short, with 7 bases between. Germline values: CDR1 SGDLS, CDR2 YYNGEE. In nucleotides, the CDR3 is TGTGCCAGCAGCGTAGGGGGAGCCACTGAAGCTTTCTTT. It yields the protein CASSVGGATEAFF.

The sample holds one count of this clone. CDR3 sequence: CASSLLLGTGPTDTQYF. CDR3 bases: TGTGCCAGCAGTTTATTACTCGGGACAGGACCTACAGATACGCAGTATTTT. The chain uses TRBV27 and TRBJ2-3, with 8 bases matching TRBD1. From germline, CDR1 is MNHEY and CDR2 SMNVEV (reference sequence). The ends lost 1 base at V and 3 bases at J; junction bases unmatched: 9. CDR3 size: 17 residues.

The chain recombines TRBV7-9 with TRBJ2-7; D ambiguous. This CDR3 is built from 16 residues. V lost 4 bases, J lost 4 bases, and 20 bases lay in between. CDR1 is SEHNR and CDR2 is FQNEAQ in the germline V gene (reference sequence). The CDR3: CASSSTPWSDDYEQYF. DNA of the CDR3: TGTGCCAGCAGCTCCACACCCTGGTCCGATGATTACGAGCAGTACTTC.

The chain links TRBV29-1 to TRBJ1-1; TRBD1 aligns across 9 bases. This CDR3 has 16 residues. Germline CDR1 and CDR2: SQVTM and ANQGSEA. The V and J ends lost 6 bases and 6 bases, in that order; junction bases with no gene match: 17. The CDR3 DNA sequence: TGCAGCGTGCCCGGGACAGGGCTTGTAGCCCCTTCTGAAGCTTTCTTT. This encodes CSVPGTGLVAPSEAFF. The full variable domain, its missing parts supplied by reference TRBV29-1 and TRBJ1-1, is SAVISQKPSRDICQRGTSLTIQCQVDSQVTMMFWYRQQPGQSLTLIATANQGSEATYESGFVIDKFPISRPNLTFSTLTVSNMSPEDSSIYLCSVPGTGLVAPSEAFFGQGTRLTVV.

The V and J genes are TRBV25-1 and TRBJ1-2; TRBD1 agrees at 7 bases. This CDR3 is 13 amino acids long. CDR1 and CDR2 (germline): MGHDK, SYGVNS. Trimming took 5 bases from V and 4 from J; bases not matched to a gene: 4. The CDR3 reads CASSPGQAYGYTF. CDR3 sequence (DNA): TGTGCCAGCAGTCCCGGACAGGCCTATGGCTACACCTTC.

This chain joins TRBV5-1 and TRBJ2-6; TRBD1 matches 7 bases. Germline V gene lookup returns CDR1 SGHRS and CDR2 YFSETQ. The V and J ends lost 5 bases and 0 bases, in that order; junction bases with no gene match: 11. The CDR3 is made up of 18 amino acids. Here the CDR3 DNA reads TGCGCCAGCAGGTATACAGGGGATTACTTCTCTGGGGCCAACGTCCTGACTTTC. It is translated as CASRYTGDYFSGANVLTF.

J is TRBJ2-5 and V is TRBV7-9; D gene unclear. Germline V gene data show CDR1 as SEHNR and CDR2 as FQNEAQ (reference sequence). V was clipped by 7 bases and J by 5 bases, with 20 bases between them. The CDR3 totals 15 residues. The CDR3: CASNSPYGSMETQYF. The CDR3 nucleotides are TGTGCCAGCAATAGTCCGTACGGTTCTATGGAGACCCAGTACTTC.

A remark on this clone: A read error may produce the germline difference seen at one junction end. The genes are TRBV9 and TRBJ1-2; the match to TRBD1 covers 7 bases. Germline lookup yields CDR1 SGDLS and CDR2 YYNGEE. The CDR3 spans 14 residues. The CDR3 DNA is TGTGTCAGCACACAGGGGTTTTTCGACTATGGCTACACCTTC. This codes for CVSTQGFFDYGYTF.